This T cell receptor (beta chain) was captured by sequencing in a study of T-cell reconstitution after alpha-beta-depleted transplantation in children. Findings and caveats of the study: T-cell counts and diversity were attributed mostly to newly produced T cells one year after transplant.

During its preparation, the TCRbeta library received unique molecular identifiers. One entry per CDR3 protein, called by TCRdb with MiXCR from the PCR reads. Of about 980,000 distinct CDR3 sequences listed, about 29% are singletons. Germline V gene data show CDR1 as SGHRS and CDR2 as YFSETQ. The V and J ends lost 2 bases and 6 bases respectively, with 18 bases between them. The CDR3 consists of 16 residues. Of note for this clonotype: What it recognizes is unknown.

The origin of this receptor is a boy less than two years old who had a stem cell transplant for SCID, so the T cells may come from the graft donor. The chain links TRBV5-1 to TRBJ2-1, with no clear D. The sample here was PBMCs, mostly from graft donor cells, taken 360 days after TCRalphabeta/CD19-depleted stem cell transplant. This chain's CDR3 is CASSFPRLRTINEQFF. CDR3 in DNA: TGCGCCAGCAGCTTCCCTCGGTTGAGGACGATCAATGAGCAGTTCTTC.